Listed here is a single T cell receptor (beta chain). Produced via immunoSEQ multiplex PCR; TCRdb's table is partial and in-frame only. This repertoire shows tens of thousands of clones, roughly 50% found once; its top ten account for 20% to 30%. The sample belongs to a study of cytotoxic CD8 clonotypes in ibrutinib-treated CLL. The specimen comprised PBMCs, sampled at disease progression, from a patient treated with ibrutinib. This TCR derives from a human donor with chronic lymphocytic leukemia.

CDR3 nucleotide sequence: TGTGCCAGCTCCTCACAGGCCTCTGGGGCCAACGTCCTGACTTTC. Translation: CASSSQASGANVLTF. This chain joins TRBV28 and TRBJ2-6, with D tentatively TRBD1 (5 bases). The CDR3 spans 15 residues. V dropped 8 bases and J dropped 0 bases, with 11 bases sitting between them. Germline CDR1 is MDHEN and CDR2 is SYDVKM.